These 29 T cell receptor beta chains share one sample of origin, sequenced in a study of high-grade serous ovarian cancer treatment subgroups. Tumor samples were obtained before definitive surgery or chemotherapy. Only in-frame clones appear in the TCRdb table, and some are missing; sequencing was by immunoSEQ multiplex PCR. The data contain thousands of clones, roughly 80% of them singletons. Sample: tumor tissue. The source is a human donor with high-grade serous ovarian cancer.

This chain's CDR3 is CASSLERGAYNEQFF. CDR3 sequence (DNA): TGCGCCAGCAGCTTAGAACGGGGGGCCTACAATGAGCAGTTCTTC. This rearrangement joins TRBV5-1 to TRBJ2-1; 7 bases are shared with TRBD2. CDR3 length: 15 residues. CDR1 SGHRS and CDR2 YFSETQ come from the germline V gene. The junction had 4 bases not matched to a gene; V was cut back by 2 bases and J by 2 bases.

A single count supports this clone. The rearrangement links TRBV7-3 to TRBJ2-3, with TRBD2 identical over 11 bases. CDR3 length equals 15 residues. Germline loops: CDR1 SGHTA, CDR2 FQGTGA. Trimming at V came to 5 bases and at J to 7 bases, leaving 8 bases not matched to a gene. The CDR3 DNA reads TGTGCCAGCAGCGCCTCTAGCGGGGGGCTGTATACGCAGTATTTT. Its protein is CASSASSGGLYTQYF.

V gene TRBV7-8 combines with J gene TRBJ1-6; D not certain. Germline loops: CDR1 SGHVS, CDR2 FQNEAQ. The V and J ends lost 5 bases and 7 bases respectively, with 12 bases between them. The CDR3 extends over 14 amino acids. CDR3 DNA: TGTGCCAGCAGCCCGGAGGGAGGGAATTCACCCCTCCACTTT. Protein product: CASSPEGGNSPLHF.

V is TRBV5-6 and J is TRBJ1-6, with 9 bases matching TRBD1. Germline trimming cut 4 bases from V and 10 bases from J; bases unmatched to any gene: 9. Looked up from germline, CDR1 is SGHDT and CDR2 is YYEEEE. The CDR3 contains 15 residues. The CDR3 spells CASSLGQGLGSPLHF. The CDR3 bases are TGTGCCAGCAGCCTGGGACAGGGCCTTGGGTCACCCCTCCACTTT.

This clone came up a few times. The gene calls are TRBV7-7 and TRBJ1-5; D unresolved. The CDR3 totals 13 residues. Trimming removed 5 bases at V and 4 bases at J, with 9 bases between. In germline, CDR1 is SSHAT, CDR2 FNYEAQ (reference sequence). CDR3 nucleotides: TGTGCCAGCAGCCCCTCGCCGAATCAGCCCCAGCATTTT. This gives the protein CASSPSPNQPQHF.

The gene calls are TRBV6-4 and TRBJ2-1; TRBD1 aligns across 8 bases. The length of the CDR3 is 16 residues. The germline V gene encodes CDR1 MRHNA and CDR2 SNTAGT. V was pared by 2 bases and J by 9 bases, with 12 bases of the junction left unmatched. CDR3 residues: CASSDTGQGWSGEQFF. The CDR3 DNA reads as TGTGCCAGCAGTGACACCGGACAGGGTTGGTCCGGTGAGCAGTTCTTC.

Only a few counts were recorded for this clone. The genes are TRBV15 and TRBJ2-7; D possibly corresponds to TRBD1 (5 bases). Looked up from germline, CDR1 is LNHNV and CDR2 is YYDKDF (reference sequence). V lost 0 bases and J lost 6, with 12 bases in between. The CDR3 has 14 residues. The DNA for the CDR3 is TGTGCCACCAGCAGAGATCAAGTCACAGGCGAGCAGTACTTC. Translated, it gives CATSRDQVTGEQYF.

The V call is TRBV6-1, the J call TRBJ1-2; a weak D match, TRBD1 (5 bases). Germline V gene lookup returns CDR1 MNHNS and CDR2 SASEGT. The CDR3 totals 12 residues. Trimming stripped 4 bases from V and 7 bases from J, with 10 bases between. CDR3: CASSVAGLGYTF. CDR3 nucleotide sequence: TGTGCCAGCAGTGTTGCAGGGCTTGGCTACACCTTC.

The CDR3 loop is CASSKENGGETQYF. In DNA, the CDR3 is TGTGCCAGCAGCAAAGAAAACGGGGGGGAGACCCAGTACTTC. The chain is built from TRBV21-1 and TRBJ2-5; the table calls TRBD2, which could not be checked here. TRBV21-1 is termed a pseudogene. This CDR3 contains 14 residues.

The rearrangement uses TRBV6-6 and TRBJ2-1; D is unclear. The CDR3 contains 14 residues. Trimming pared 6 bases from V and 0 bases from J, leaving 9 bases between. Germline V lookup: CDR1 MNHNY, CDR2 SVGAGI (reference sequence). CDR3 sequence (DNA): TGTGCCAGCAGGGACCCGAGCTCCTACAATGAGCAGTTCTTC. Its protein product is CASRDPSSYNEQFF.

This clone has only a few counts. The chain couples TRBV4-3 to TRBJ2-1; possibly TRBD1 for D (6 bases). This CDR3 spans 14 amino acids. V was trimmed by 2 bases and J by 2 bases, leaving 7 bases between them. Germline lookup yields CDR1 LGHNA and CDR2 YSLEER. The CDR3 region has the DNA TGCGCCAGCAGCCAAAGGGGGACCTACAATGAGCAGTTCTTC. Protein sequence: CASSQRGTYNEQFF.

V usage is TRBV5-6 and J usage is TRBJ1-1, with no clear D. The CDR3 is 12 residues long. Trimming took 4 bases from V and 7 from J, leaving 11 bases between them. CDR1 and CDR2 from the germline V gene are SGHDT and YYEEEE. CDR3 region: CASSTADGEAFF. The CDR3 bases are TGTGCCAGCAGCACGGCGGACGGTGAAGCTTTCTTT.

Here the CDR3 DNA reads TGCGCCAGCAGTGTTGGTGGGGCAAAACTGTTTTTT. This translates into CASSVGGAKLFF. This sequence joins TRBV5-1 and TRBJ1-4; weak D call: TRBD1 (5 bases). There are 12 residues in the CDR3. The germline V gene has CDR1 SGHRS and CDR2 YFSETQ. V shed 5 bases and J shed 10 bases, with 12 bases lying between them.

V and J are TRBV10-3 and TRBJ2-5; 8 bases match TRBD1. The J call is in doubt because the DNA end fits TRBJ2-7 better. Germline lookup yields CDR1 ENHRY and CDR2 SYGVKD. The CDR3 is 14 residues long. Written as DNA, the CDR3 is TGTGCCATCAGTGGACAGGGGAACTCCTACGAGCAGTACTTC. Amino acid sequence: CAISGQGNSYEQYF.

The chain recombines TRBV6-5 with TRBJ2-1; 11 nucleotides match TRBD2. J lost 4 bases, V lost 6 bases, and 2 bases had no gene match. Germline V CDR1 and CDR2: MNHEY, SVGAGI. This CDR3 is built from 14 residues. CDR3 nucleotide sequence: TGTGCCAGCAGACCTAGCGGGGGGTACAATGAGCAGTTCTTC. Translated, it gives CASRPSGGYNEQFF.

The rearrangement uses TRBV5-6 and TRBJ1-5, with a tentative D call TRBD1 (5 bases). Deletions cut 2 bases from V and 2 bases from J, with 14 bases between. Germline CDR1 and CDR2: SGHDT and YYEEEE. CDR3 length: 16 amino acids. CDR3 residues: CASSLRFRGGNQPQHF. CDR3 sequence (DNA): TGTGCCAGCAGCTTAAGGTTCCGAGGGGGCAATCAGCCCCAGCATTTT.

This sequence joins TRBV15 and TRBJ1-4; the D is unclear. The CDR3 is 18 residues long. Trimming removed 0 bases from V and 1 base from J, with 15 bases in between. CDR1 LNHNV and CDR2 YYDKDF come from the germline V gene (reference sequence). CDR3 sequence reads: CATSRDGWEGITNEKLFF. The CDR3 coding sequence is TGTGCCACCAGCAGAGATGGCTGGGAGGGTATAACTAATGAAAAACTGTTTTTT.

The count of this clone is one. CDR3 nucleotides: TGCGCCAGCAGCTTGGCCGGGACAGGGGGGTCACCCCTCCACTTT. Encoded protein: CASSLAGTGGSPLHF. The gene calls are TRBV5-1 and TRBJ1-6; 11 bases are a match to TRBD1. The V gene's germline CDR1 is SGHRS and CDR2 YFSETQ. Trimming took 0 bases from V and 10 from J; bases not matched to a gene: 3. The CDR3 covers 15 residues.

V gene TRBV14 combines with J gene TRBJ1-4; D is perhaps TRBD1 (6 bases). The CDR3 has 16 residues. V was shortened by 1 base and J by 4 bases, with 13 bases between the two germline ends. Germline CDR1 is SGHDN and CDR2 is FVKESK. For the CDR3, the DNA is TGTGCCAGCAGCCAAGGGGGGCCAGGCCTTAATGAAAAACTGTTTTTT. Translating gives CASSQGGPGLNEKLFF.

The rearrangement joins TRBV7-9 to TRBJ1-2, with D perhaps matching TRBD1 (6 bases). This CDR3 spans 14 amino acids. Germline CDR1 and CDR2: SEHNR and FQNEAQ (reference sequence). With 10 bases removed from V and 3 bases from J, the gap between germline ends came to 18 bases. The CDR3 DNA reads as TGTGCCATCCTACCGGGGGCCTGGGACTATGGCTACACCTTC. Encoded protein: CAILPGAWDYGYTF.

J is TRBJ2-1 and V is TRBV7-2, with D uncertain. The CDR3 has 14 residues. Per germline, CDR1 SGHTA and CDR2 FQGNSA. Trimming pared 8 bases from V and 8 bases from J, leaving 19 bases between. CDR3 sequence reads: CASGSGSGWDEQFF. CDR3 sequence (DNA): TGTGCCAGCGGGTCGGGCTCGGGTTGGGATGAGCAGTTCTTC.

The V call is TRBV6-1, the J call TRBJ1-3; no definite D call. Trimming stripped 5 bases from V and 2 bases from J, with 10 bases between. Germline assignment: CDR1 MNHNS and CDR2 SASEGT. This CDR3 region has 14 residues. The CDR3 coding sequence is TGTGCCAGCAGTTTCGGAGAGGCTGGAAACACCATATATTTT. This gives the protein CASSFGEAGNTIYF.

In its sample, this clone was seen a few times. The chain links TRBV5-1 to TRBJ2-2; the match to TRBD2 covers 14 bases. In germline, CDR1 is SGHRS, CDR2 YFSETQ. Trimming took 4 bases from V and 8 from J; bases not matched to a gene: 7. CDR3 length: 16 amino acids. The CDR3 loop reads CASSETSGGAGGELFF. The CDR3 DNA reads TGCGCCAGCAGCGAGACTAGCGGGGGGGCCGGAGGGGAGCTGTTTTTT.

The chain has TRBV6-1 and TRBJ1-1, with a possible D match to TRBD1 (6 bases). This CDR3 comprises 13 residues. The germline V gene encodes CDR1 MNHNS and CDR2 SASEGT. Trimming shortened V by 6 bases and J by 0 bases, and 8 bases separated the two germline ends. The CDR3: CASRGHMNTEAFF. CDR3 in DNA: TGTGCCAGCAGGGGACACATGAACACTGAAGCTTTCTTT.

The gene calls are TRBV10-2 and TRBJ2-2; 10 nucleotides line up with TRBD1. Per germline, CDR1 WSHSY and CDR2 SAAADI. The CDR3 spans 18 residues. Losses at the gene ends were 2 bases for V and 3 bases for J; bases not matched to a gene: 9. CDR3 in DNA: TGCGCCAGCAGTGAGCCCTTCTCTGGGACAGGGGACACCGGGGAGCTGTTTTTT. Its translation is CASSEPFSGTGDTGELFF.

This chain links TRBV5-1 with TRBJ2-3; D might be TRBD2 (6 bases). V shed 0 bases and J shed 3 bases, with 14 bases lying between them. The CDR3 consists of 16 residues. Germline assignment: CDR1 SGHRS and CDR2 YFSETQ. The CDR3 DNA reads as TGCGCCAGCAGCTTGGAGGACACCGGAGGGACAGATACGCAGTATTTT. The encoded protein is CASSLEDTGGTDTQYF.

The V call is TRBV9, the J call TRBJ2-3, with 7 bases identical to TRBD2. The germline V gene encodes CDR1 SGDLS and CDR2 YYNGEE. The trim removed 2 bases at V and 1 base at J, leaving 7 bases unmatched. This CDR3 has 16 amino acids. The CDR3 region is CASSVYPSGGTDTQYF. CDR3 bases: TGTGCCAGCAGCGTCTATCCCAGCGGGGGCACAGATACGCAGTATTTT.

The chain uses TRBV10-3 and TRBJ2-5; 8 nucleotides line up with TRBD1. The assigned J gene may be wrong: the sequence end matches TRBJ2-7 better. CDR1 is ENHRY and CDR2 is SYGVKD in the germline V gene. This CDR3 contains 14 residues. CDR3 loop: CAIRKTGDSYEQYF. Here the CDR3 DNA reads TGTGCCATCAGGAAGACAGGGGACTCCTACGAGCAGTACTTC.

The chain is built from TRBV5-1 and TRBJ2-7, with 14 bases fitting TRBD2. Germline V gene sequence: CDR1 SGHRS, CDR2 YFSETQ. Trimming at V came to 3 bases and at J to 5 bases, leaving 4 bases not matched to a gene. The CDR3 consists of 15 residues. CDR3 in amino acids: CASSWGTSGGDEQYF. DNA for the CDR3: TGCGCCAGCAGCTGGGGGACTAGCGGGGGCGACGAGCAGTACTTC. Full variable domain (outside the CDR3, taken from reference TRBV5-1 and TRBJ2-7): KAGVTQTPRYLIKTRGQQVTLSCSPISGHRSVSWYQQTPGQGLQFLFEYFSETQRNKGNFPGRFSGRQFSNSRSEMNVSTLELGDSALYLCASSWGTSGGDEQYFGPGTRLTVT.